Below are 20 T cell receptor beta chains sequenced from a single sample in a study of cytomegalovirus exposure and HLA in healthy donors. Primers for the PCR totalled 60 Vbeta and 13 Jbeta. Only in-frame clones appear in the TCRdb table, and some are missing; sequencing was by immunoSEQ multiplex PCR. The profile shows some 79,000 clones, around 68% of them singletons. The sample comprised PBMCs. Receptors originate from a woman aged 40-49 years in good health and CMV-seropositive.

The chain links TRBV4-3 to TRBJ2-2; TRBD2 agrees at 9 bases. This CDR3 comprises 15 residues. Germline CDR1 and CDR2: LGHNA and YSLEER. Unmatched junction bases numbered 8, after V lost 6 bases and J lost 6 bases. This chain's CDR3 is CASSQIAGEPGELFF. The CDR3 DNA reads as TGCGCCAGCAGTCAGATAGCGGGAGAGCCCGGGGAGCTGTTTTTT.

This rearrangement joins TRBV19 to TRBJ2-7; D unclear. Germline V lookup: CDR1 LNHDA, CDR2 SQIVND (reference sequence). Trimming shortened V by 1 base and J by 5 bases, and 15 bases separated the two germline ends. The CDR3 contains 15 residues. CDR3 region: CASSIGRPPKDEQYF. The CDR3 nucleotides are TGTGCCAGTAGTATAGGCAGGCCCCCAAAAGACGAGCAGTACTTC.

This chain connects TRBV6-5 to TRBJ1-3; D perhaps matches TRBD1 (5 bases). V lost 4 bases and J 1 base, leaving 8 bases between the germline ends. The CDR3 sequence is 14 residues long. Germline assignment: CDR1 MNHEY and CDR2 SVGAGI. This CDR3 is CASSSQGSGNTIYF. CDR3 sequence (DNA): TGTGCCAGCAGTTCCCAGGGATCTGGAAACACCATATATTTT.

The rearrangement links TRBV7-9 to TRBJ1-4; D may be TRBD1 (6 bases). Germline V gene lookup returns CDR1 SEHNR and CDR2 FQNEAQ (reference sequence). There are 16 residues in the CDR3. V was trimmed by 1 base and J by 5 bases, leaving 14 bases between them. The CDR3, as DNA: TGTGCCAGCAGCTTAGGTCTTTCAGGGGCAAATGAAAAACTGTTTTTT. Protein sequence: CASSLGLSGANEKLFF.

The chain employs TRBV6-5 and TRBJ1-2; 8 bases line up with TRBD1. Germline loops: CDR1 MNHEY, CDR2 SVGAGI. The CDR3 contains 15 residues. J was trimmed by 5 bases and V by 7 bases; bases with no gene match: 12. The CDR3: CASTDGTGGTYGYTF. CDR3 sequence (DNA): TGTGCCAGCACCGACGGGACAGGAGGAACTTATGGCTACACCTTC.

The chain carries TRBV28 and TRBJ1-4; TRBD1 is a possible D gene (5 bases). V lost 4 bases, J lost 5 bases, and 14 bases lay in between. The CDR3 extends over 15 amino acids. Germline lookup yields CDR1 MDHEN and CDR2 SYDVKM. CDR3 loop: CASSYLGQGNEKLFF. The CDR3 bases are TGTGCCAGCAGTTACTTGGGCCAGGGAAATGAAAAACTGTTTTTT.

The rearrangement joins TRBV28 to TRBJ1-1; 8 bases map to TRBD1. The trim removed 8 bases at V and 4 bases at J, leaving 9 bases unmatched. Germline assignment: CDR1 MDHEN and CDR2 SYDVKM. CDR3 size: 14 residues. The DNA for the CDR3 is TGTGCCAGCTTCCCTGGCAGGGGGCTCACTGAAGCTTTCTTT. Its protein product is CASFPGRGLTEAFF.

This chain uses TRBV5-1 with TRBJ2-2, with D tentatively TRBD1 (5 bases). The CDR3 has 13 residues. Trimming shortened V by 5 bases and J by 5 bases, and 10 bases separated the two germline ends. Per germline, CDR1 SGHRS and CDR2 YFSETQ. This chain's CDR3 is CASSLRETGELFF. The DNA of the CDR3 is TGCGCCAGCAGTCTCAGGGAAACCGGGGAGCTGTTTTTT.

The chain carries TRBV28 and TRBJ1-4; no clear D. Trimming stripped 3 bases from V and 0 bases from J, with 8 bases between. The V gene's germline CDR1 is MDHEN and CDR2 SYDVKM. The CDR3 runs to 15 residues. CDR3 nucleotide sequence: TGTGCCAGCAGTTTTCGCACAGCAACTAATGAAAAACTGTTTTTT. Protein: CASSFRTATNEKLFF. Drawing the rest from reference TRBV28 and TRBJ1-4, the complete variable domain is DVKVTQSSRYLVKRTGEKVFLECVQDMDHENMFWYRQDPGLGLRLIYFSYDVKMKEKGDIPEGYSVSREKKERFSLILESASTNQTSMYLCASSFRTATNEKLFFGSGTQLSVL.

This sequence joins TRBV2 and TRBJ2-1; 9 bases agree with TRBD1. The germline gives CDR1 SNHLY, CDR2 FYNNEI. The CDR3 contains 16 residues. V lost 4 bases to trimming and J lost 4 bases; unmatched junction nucleotides: 8. CDR3 sequence (DNA): TGTGCCAGCAGTGGCAACAGACAGGGGGGGTACAATGAGCAGTTCTTC. Protein sequence: CASSGNRQGGYNEQFF.

This clone was seen many times. The chain is built from TRBV4-2 and TRBJ2-7, with 7 bases aligning to TRBD1. The trim removed 0 bases at V and 5 bases at J, leaving 7 bases unmatched. This CDR3 has 15 amino acids. Germline CDR1 and CDR2: LGHNA and YNFKEQ. CDR3 in amino acids: CASSQDTGAGNEQYF. The CDR3 DNA reads TGTGCCAGCAGCCAAGATACAGGGGCAGGGAACGAGCAGTACTTC.

The genes are TRBV4-3 and TRBJ2-2; D not certain. Germline V CDR1 and CDR2: LGHNA, YSLEER. V lost 0 bases, J lost 4 bases, and 12 bases lay in between. The CDR3 consists of 16 residues. The CDR3 is CASSQEVWALTGELFF. The CDR3, as DNA: TGCGCCAGCAGCCAAGAGGTTTGGGCTCTCACCGGGGAGCTGTTTTTT.

V is TRBV27 and J is TRBJ1-5, with D unclear. V was clipped by 3 bases and J by 3 bases, with 6 bases between them. The CDR3 length is 13 residues. Germline CDR1 MNHEY, CDR2 SMNVEV (reference sequence). CDR3 in amino acids: CASSFSPNQPQHF. The CDR3 coding sequence is TGTGCCAGCAGTTTTAGCCCCAATCAGCCCCAGCATTTT.

This chain connects TRBV7-3 to TRBJ1-2; D ambiguous. The CDR3 has 15 residues. Germline V CDR1 and CDR2: SGHTA, FQGTGA. Trimming pared 0 bases from V and 0 bases from J, leaving 8 bases between. In DNA form, the CDR3 reads TGTGCCAGCAGCTTAACTGCAGAAGCTAACTATGGCTACACCTTC. It encodes CASSLTAEANYGYTF.

The rearrangement uses TRBV5-6 and TRBJ1-2; TRBD1 agrees at 7 bases. The CDR3 has 14 amino acids. With V trimmed by 4 bases and J by 3 bases, 6 bases remained unmatched. The V gene's germline CDR1 is SGHDT and CDR2 YYEEEE. For the CDR3, the DNA is TGTGCCAGCAGCAGAACACAGGGGTACTATGGCTACACCTTC. It codes for CASSRTQGYYGYTF.

This clone was seen a handful of times. The chain couples TRBV4-3 to TRBJ2-7, with D perhaps TRBD2 (5 bases). This CDR3 has 14 residues. Trimming removed 0 bases at V and 2 bases at J, with 8 bases between. Germline lookup yields CDR1 LGHNA and CDR2 YSLEER. The chain's CDR3 is CASSQETGTYEQYF. The CDR3 DNA follows: TGCGCCAGCAGCCAAGAGACGGGGACCTACGAGCAGTACTTC.

CDR3 in DNA: TGTGCCAGCACATCCGGGACAGGAGCTGGAAACACCATATATTTT. Its protein product is CASTSGTGAGNTIYF. J is TRBJ1-3 and V is TRBV27; TRBD1 aligns across 8 bases. The CDR3 length is 15 residues. Trimming cost V 7 bases and J 2 bases; bases outside gene matches: 7. Looked up from germline, CDR1 is MNHEY and CDR2 is SMNVEV (reference sequence).

J is TRBJ1-1 and V is TRBV5-1; a weak D match, TRBD1 (6 bases). This CDR3 spans 14 amino acids. Germline V gene sequence: CDR1 SGHRS, CDR2 YFSETQ. Trimming took 0 bases from V and 2 from J, leaving 8 bases between them. DNA for the CDR3: TGCGCCAGCAGCTTGGGGACAGCTAACACTGAAGCTTTCTTT. Translating it yields CASSLGTANTEAFF.

V gene TRBV7-7 combines with J gene TRBJ2-5; no definite D call. This CDR3 is built from 14 residues. From germline, CDR1 is SSHAT and CDR2 FNYEAQ (reference sequence). Trimming shortened V by 1 base and J by 0 bases, and 6 bases separated the two germline ends. The chain's CDR3 is CASSLGRYQETQYF. The CDR3 coding sequence is TGTGCCAGCAGCTTAGGGCGGTACCAAGAGACCCAGTACTTC.

The CDR3 DNA is TGTGCCAGCAGCTTAGACTACTCTACCAATGAGCAGTTCTTC. Protein product: CASSLDYSTNEQFF. The genes are TRBV11-2 and TRBJ2-1; D uncertain. This CDR3 contains 14 residues. CDR1 and CDR2 (germline): SGHAT, FQNNGV. Trimming left V 0 bases short and J 6 bases short, with 9 bases between.